These 9 T cell receptor beta chains were sequenced from one sample in a study of T cell responses to AZD1222 COVID-19 vaccine. Sequencing was performed with immunoSEQ multiplex PCR; in TCRdb, only in-frame clones are kept and a portion is missing. The top ten clones hold around 10% of a sample with about 180,000 clones, 88% of them seen once. This specimen was peripheral blood, taken 28 days after the second AZD1222 dose. The origin of the receptors is an adult who received the AZD1222 COVID-19 vaccine.

The gene calls are TRBV2 and TRBJ1-1; D is possibly TRBD1 (6 bases). Deletions cut 2 bases from V and 6 bases from J, with 10 bases between. CDR3 length: 13 amino acids. Germline CDR1 SNHLY, CDR2 FYNNEI. CDR3 coding DNA: TGTGCCAGCAGTGAATGGGGGCAGTCTGAAGCTTTCTTT. Protein sequence: CASSEWGQSEAFF.

This chain uses TRBV6-1 with TRBJ1-1; a weak D match, TRBD1 (6 bases). The length of the CDR3 is 18 residues. Germline CDR1 MNHNS, CDR2 SASEGT. V lost 4 bases, J lost 3 bases, and 24 bases lay in between. DNA for the CDR3: TGTGCCAGCAGTGGACGCAGGGAGGGGGGTATTGGTCACACTGAAGCTTTCTTT. Translating gives CASSGRREGGIGHTEAFF.

This clone was detected a few times. The chain combines TRBV7-9 with TRBJ1-1; D gene uncertain. From germline, CDR1 is SEHNR and CDR2 FQNEAQ (reference sequence). The ends were cut back, 6 bases at V and 0 bases at J, with 11 bases in the middle. The length of the CDR3 is 14 residues. This chain's CDR3 is CASSFTQMNTEAFF. CDR3 DNA: TGTGCCAGCAGTTTCACCCAGATGAACACTGAAGCTTTCTTT.

In this sample, this clone turned up a few times. The J gene is TRBJ1-1, the V gene TRBV28, with 7 bases fitting TRBD1. With 5 bases clipped from V and 0 bases from J, the junction kept 12 bases outside the gene matches. Germline V lookup: CDR1 MDHEN, CDR2 SYDVKM. This CDR3 contains 17 residues. CDR3 protein: CASSGDRVLSMNTEAFF. The CDR3 DNA sequence: TGTGCCAGCAGTGGAGACAGGGTGCTTTCCATGAACACTGAAGCTTTCTTT.

The V gene is TRBV29-1, the J gene TRBJ1-3; D gene ambiguous. Per the germline V gene, CDR1 is SQVTM and CDR2 is ANQGSEA. V dropped 6 bases and J dropped 0 bases, with 12 bases sitting between them. This CDR3 comprises 14 residues. In DNA form, the CDR3 reads TGCAGCGTATCAAGAAGGGACTCTGGAAACACCATATATTTT. Protein sequence: CSVSRRDSGNTIYF.

The sample holds a few counts of this clone. The CDR3 DNA reads as TGTGCCAGCAGCTTGAGTCCGGATAGTGGAAACACCATATATTTT. It yields the protein CASSLSPDSGNTIYF. V gene TRBV5-4 combines with J gene TRBJ1-3; no reliable D call. V lost 1 base and J 3 bases, leaving 11 bases between the germline ends. This CDR3 has 15 amino acids. Germline V gene data show CDR1 as SGHNT and CDR2 as YYREEE (reference sequence).

The rearrangement joins TRBV6-2 or TRBV6-3 to TRBJ1-5; D may be TRBD1 (5 bases). The germline V gene encodes CDR1 MNHEY and CDR2 SVGEGT. The V end lost 2 bases, the J end lost 4 bases, and 12 bases lay between the germline ends. The CDR3 is 15 amino acids. The CDR3 DNA reads TGTGCCAGCAGTTACGAGTCAGGGTGGAATCAGCCCCAGCATTTT. The encoded protein is CASSYESGWNQPQHF.

V gene TRBV3-1 (or the pseudogene TRBV3-2) combines with J gene TRBJ1-6; 8 bases agree with TRBD1. The CDR3 sequence is 15 residues long. Losses at the gene ends were 1 base for V and 7 bases for J; bases not matched to a gene: 3. CDR1 and CDR2 (germline): LGHDT, YNNKEL (reference sequence). The CDR3 coding sequence is TGTGCCAGCAGCCAAGGGACAGGGAGCAATTCACCCCTCCACTTT. This codes for CASSQGTGSNSPLHF.

CDR3 amino acids: CASSQTYEQYF. The CDR3 DNA sequence: TGTGCCAGCAGCCAAACCTACGAGCAGTACTTC. The rearrangement joins TRBV14 to TRBJ2-7; no clear D gene. The CDR3 covers 11 residues. Germline V gives CDR1 SGHDN, CDR2 FVKESK. V was trimmed by 2 bases and J by 2 bases, leaving 1 base between them.